Detailed here is one T cell receptor (beta chain). Its antigen is still unknown. Each CDR3 protein is one row after TCRdb ran MiXCR on the reads. The top ten clones hold roughly a fifth of a sample with under 350,000 distinct CDR3 sequences, approximately 22% of them seen once. This sample stems from a study of T cell repertoires in cytomegalovirus infection. Overall study results and limits: In two of eight donors, the top clonotype was HLA-C-restricted CMV-specific.

The CDR3 loop spans 14 amino acids. With 6 bases removed from V and 9 bases from J, the gap between germline ends came to 18 bases. The germline CDR1 and CDR2 sequences are SNHLY and FYNNEI. The genes are TRBV2 and TRBJ2-1; a possible D gene is TRBD2 (6 bases). Sequenced material: cultured PBMCs, taken from culture after CMV antigen stimulation. The TCR was taken from a human donor in good health (CMV status not recorded). Some clones in this sample may be carry-over from other donors' samples. The CDR3 is CASRAGTGLLEQFF. Here the CDR3 DNA reads TGTGCCAGCAGGGCTGGGACTGGACTTCTTGAGCAGTTCTTC.